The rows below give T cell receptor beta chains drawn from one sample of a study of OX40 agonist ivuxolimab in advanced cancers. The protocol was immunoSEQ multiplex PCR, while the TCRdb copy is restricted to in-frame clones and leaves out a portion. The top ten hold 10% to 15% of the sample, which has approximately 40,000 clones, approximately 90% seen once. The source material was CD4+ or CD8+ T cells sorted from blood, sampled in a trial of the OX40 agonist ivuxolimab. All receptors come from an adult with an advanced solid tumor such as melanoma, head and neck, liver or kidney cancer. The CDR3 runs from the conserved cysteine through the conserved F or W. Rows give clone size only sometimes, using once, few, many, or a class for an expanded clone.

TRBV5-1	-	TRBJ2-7	CASSWGTGSSYEQYF
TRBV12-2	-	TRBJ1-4	CASRSIPGQGPTNEKLFF
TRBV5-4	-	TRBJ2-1	CASSLVLAYYNEQFF
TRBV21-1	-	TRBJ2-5	CASRVGYTFSETQYF
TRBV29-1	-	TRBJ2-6	CSVAQRGYGANVLTF
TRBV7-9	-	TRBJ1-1	CASSLVLGSPEAFF
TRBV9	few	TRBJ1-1	CASSVPGTEAFF
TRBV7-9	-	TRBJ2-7	CASSLGLAGDEQYF
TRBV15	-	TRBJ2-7	CATRLAGAYEQYF
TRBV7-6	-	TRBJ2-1	CASSNVLAGERDEQFF
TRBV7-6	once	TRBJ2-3	CASSASGTDTQYF
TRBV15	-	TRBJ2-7	CATSNPKGTSPYEQYF
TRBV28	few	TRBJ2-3	CASSQNVGADTQYF
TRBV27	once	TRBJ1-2	CATAPVGDYGYTF
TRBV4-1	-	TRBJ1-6	CASSQGGAPSSYNSPLHF
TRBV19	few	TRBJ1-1	CASSMTGRNTEAFF
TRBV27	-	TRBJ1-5	CASSRQGSNQPQHF
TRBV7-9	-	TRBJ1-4	CASSLQGINEKLFF
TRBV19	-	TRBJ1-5	CASSAGTGALSNQPQHF
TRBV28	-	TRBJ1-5	CASQYRGNQPQHF
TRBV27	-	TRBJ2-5	CASSSTGVETQYF
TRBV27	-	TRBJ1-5	CASSGLDRINQPQHF
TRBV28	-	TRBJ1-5	CASRSWPSGPWGDQPQHF
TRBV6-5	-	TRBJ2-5	CASSSSGGRETQYF
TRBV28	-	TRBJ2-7	CASISTSGAYEQYF
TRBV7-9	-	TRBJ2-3	CASSPRDRHFPSTDTQYF
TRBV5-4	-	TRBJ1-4	CASSPGETNEKLFF
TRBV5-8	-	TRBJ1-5	CASSLGRDDLAQHF
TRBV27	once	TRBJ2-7	CASSSGQNSYEQYF
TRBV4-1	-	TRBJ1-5	CASSQDGGGAINQPQHF
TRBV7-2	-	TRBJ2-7	CASSSPGFTYEQYF
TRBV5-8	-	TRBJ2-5	CASSWTGGQETQYF
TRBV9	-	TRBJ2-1	CASNTGAGGSYNEQFF
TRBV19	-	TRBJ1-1	CASSDAQGGDTEAFF
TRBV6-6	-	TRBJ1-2	CASSRQGGSGGYTF
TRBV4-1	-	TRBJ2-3	CASSQARLVEGTDTQYF
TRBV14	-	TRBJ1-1	CASSQGSLNSEAFF
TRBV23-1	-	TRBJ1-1	CASSQLPWGLLNTEAFF
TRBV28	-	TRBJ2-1	CASSPQFNEQFF
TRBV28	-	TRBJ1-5	CASGAKGNQPQHF
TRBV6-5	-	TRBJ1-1	CASMDHGGDTEAFF
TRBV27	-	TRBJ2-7	CASSNRQPYEQYF
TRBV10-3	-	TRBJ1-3	CASVPGTVSGNTIYF
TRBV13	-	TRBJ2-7	CASSSGSRYEQYF
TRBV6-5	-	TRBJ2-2	CASSSNTGELFF
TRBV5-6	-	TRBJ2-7	CASSSRQIYEQYF
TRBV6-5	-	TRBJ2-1	CASSYSSDNEQFF
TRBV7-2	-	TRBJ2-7	CASSPHPGQEQYF
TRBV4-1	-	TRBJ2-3	CASSQVGQESTQYF
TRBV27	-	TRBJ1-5	CASSAQGALGQPQHF